Presented here are 4 T cell receptor beta chains from one specimen sequenced in a study of blood T cell repertoires in COVID-19. This table comes from immunoSEQ multiplex PCR, and its TCRdb copy is limited to in-frame clones, with some not included. This table holds about 71,000 clones, around 80% found once. Material: peripheral blood. All receptors come from an elderly woman with acute or convalescent COVID-19.

The chain carries TRBV4-1 and TRBJ2-5; possibly TRBD2 for D (6 bases). The CDR3 length is 14 residues. Germline V gene sequence: CDR1 MGHRA, CDR2 YSYEKL. V shed 3 bases and J shed 2 bases, with 10 bases lying between them. The CDR3 sequence is CASSHAGQQETQYF. In DNA form, the CDR3 reads TGCGCCAGCAGCCATGCGGGGCAGCAAGAGACCCAGTACTTC.

The chain combines TRBV7-2 with TRBJ2-7; a possible D gene is TRBD2 (6 bases). Germline CDR1 SGHTA, CDR2 FQGNSA. The V and J ends lost 3 bases and 1 base respectively, with 16 bases between them. The CDR3 is 16 residues long. CDR3 bases: TGTGCCAGCAGCTTTATAGGCACGGCGGGATCCTACGAGCAGTACTTC. Translated: CASSFIGTAGSYEQYF.

A word on this clone: The same CDR3 can be traced to other DNA sequences in this sample. The J gene is TRBJ1-2, the V gene TRBV12-3 or TRBV12-4; unclear D gene. Trimming took off 3 bases at V and 6 bases at J, with 11 bases between the two ends. The CDR3 consists of 13 residues. Here the CDR3 DNA reads TGTGCCAGCAGTTTGCGGGGTGGGAATGGCTACACCTTC. This translates into CASSLRGGNGYTF.

The rearrangement uses TRBV25-1 and TRBJ1-2, with D perhaps TRBD1 (6 bases). This CDR3 is built from 14 residues. The germline V gene encodes CDR1 MGHDK and CDR2 SYGVNS. Trimming took 6 bases from V and 5 from J, leaving 16 bases between them. The CDR3 reads CASSASRGNYGYTF. CDR3 nucleotide sequence: TGTGCCAGCAGCGCTAGTAGGGGGAATTATGGCTACACCTTC.